The rows below give T cell receptor beta chains drawn from one sample of a study of tumor-infiltrating lymphocytes in localized non-small cell lung cancer. The table came from immunoSEQ multiplex PCR; TCRdb's copy has only in-frame clones and leaves some out. Counted here are about 23,000 clones, 69% occurring once; the ten biggest clones make up roughly 14%. Sequencing was performed on lung tumor tissue. The receptors here all came from a human donor with non-small cell lung cancer. Each CDR3 is given with its conserved first and last residue. D genes are given only for firm matches. The listing skips clone size in some rows; elsewhere it reads once, few, many or a size class.

clone_size	v_call	j_call	d_call	cdr3_aa	cdr3_nt
.	TRBV15	TRBJ2-5	TRBD2	CATSRDATSGLETQYF	TGTGCCACCAGCAGAGATGCGACTAGCGGGCTCGAGACCCAGTACTTC
.	TRBV5-4	TRBJ2-7	.	CASSLSLTYEQYF	TGTGCCAGCAGCTTGTCTCTAACCTACGAGCAGTACTTC
.	TRBV20-1	TRBJ2-1	.	CSATSLDEQFF	TGCAGTGCTACATCCTTGGATGAGCAGTTCTTC
few	TRBV2	TRBJ1-2	TRBD1	CASSVRQGGSGYTF	TGTGCCAGCAGTGTCAGACAGGGAGGTAGTGGCTACACCTTC
.	TRBV29-1	TRBJ2-1	.	CSVENLSEQFF	TGCAGCGTTGAAAACCTTTCGGAGCAGTTCTTC
once	TRBV7-2	TRBJ2-1	TRBD2	CASSSLLLAGGPHEQFF	TGTGCCAGCAGCTCGCTACTACTAGCGGGAGGGCCCCATGAGCAGTTCTTC
.	TRBV20-1	TRBJ1-3	.	CSASEGSHRSF	TGCAGTGCTTCAGAGGGGTCCCACCGGTCGTTT
.	TRBV28	TRBJ2-7	TRBD1	CASSPYGTGGYEQYF	TGTGCCAGCAGCCCCTATGGGACAGGGGGCTACGAGCAGTACTTC
.	TRBV14	TRBJ1-2	.	CASSQQGSLGGYTF	TGTGCCAGCAGTCAACAGGGTTCCCTAGGTGGCTACACCTTC
few	TRBV29-1	TRBJ1-1	.	CSVYRTTRLNTEAFF	TGCAGCGTCTACCGAACAACGAGATTGAACACTGAAGCTTTCTTT
.	TRBV6-5	TRBJ2-7	TRBD2	CASSYSRLAGSGEQYF	TGTGCCAGCAGTTACTCCAGACTAGCGGGATCGGGGGAGCAGTACTTC
.	TRBV9	TRBJ1-5	TRBD1	CASSAQTGTGGPNQPQHF	TGTGCCAGCAGCGCACAAACCGGGACAGGGGGACCAAATCAGCCCCAGCATTTT
.	TRBV7-2	TRBJ2-7	.	CASSLQFSTALGGEQYF	TGTGCCAGCAGCCTACAATTTTCAACGGCTTTGGGGGGCGAGCAGTACTTC
.	TRBV11-3	TRBJ2-2	TRBD2	CASSPRRGSAGELFF	TGTGCCAGCAGCCCAAGGCGGGGGTCGGCCGGGGAGCTGTTTTTT
.	TRBV7-3	TRBJ2-7	TRBD2	CASSLEEAGTSYEQYF	TGTGCCAGCAGCTTAGAAGAAGCGGGAACCTCCTACGAGCAGTACTTC
.	TRBV2	TRBJ2-7	.	CASSEEGRGIHEQYF	TGTGCCAGCAGTGAAGAGGGCAGGGGAATCCACGAGCAGTACTTC
.	TRBV7-2	TRBJ2-7	TRBD2	CASSQGTSGRGREQYF	TGTGCCAGCAGCCAAGGGACTAGCGGGAGGGGGCGCGAGCAGTACTTC
.	TRBV19	TRBJ2-2	TRBD2	CASTPPSGRVTGELFF	TGTGCCAGTACCCCTCCTAGCGGGAGGGTAACCGGGGAGCTGTTTTTT
many	TRBV15	TRBJ1-5	.	CATSRDRVGNQPQHF	TGTGCCACCAGCAGAGACAGGGTAGGCAATCAGCCCCAGCATTTT
.	TRBV28	TRBJ2-4	.	CAASTGWGKNIQYF	TGTGCCGCCAGCACCGGGTGGGGCAAAAACATTCAGTACTTC
.	TRBV4-3	TRBJ1-2	.	CASSREGDYGYTF	TGCGCCAGCAGCCGAGAGGGGGATTATGGCTACACCTTC
.	TRBV5-6	TRBJ2-7	.	CASSSFSYEQYF	TGTGCCAGCAGCTCTTTTTCCTACGAGCAGTACTTC
.	TRBV5-1	TRBJ1-4	TRBD1	CASSSLTGGNEKLFF	TGCGCCAGCAGCTCCCTGACAGGGGGGAATGAAAAACTGTTTTTT
once	TRBV6-1	TRBJ2-5	TRBD2	CASRLLAGAGETQYF	TGTGCCAGCAGACTTCTAGCGGGAGCTGGGGAGACCCAGTACTTC
.	TRBV18	TRBJ2-1	TRBD1	CASSVDGQGAGFDEQFF	TGTGCCAGCTCAGTAGATGGACAGGGGGCAGGGTTCGATGAGCAGTTCTTC
.	TRBV7-2	TRBJ2-7	TRBD2	CASSSGTSGNYEQYF	TGTGCCAGCAGCTCCGGGACTAGCGGGAACTACGAGCAGTACTTC
once	TRBV11-2	TRBJ2-7	TRBD2	CASSPLTSGTYNLYEQYF	TGTGCCAGCAGCCCCCTGACTAGCGGGACCTACAATCTCTACGAGCAGTACTTC
.	TRBV5-4	TRBJ1-1	TRBD1	CASSLAGGQSGETEAFF	TGTGCCAGCAGCTTGGCTGGGGGACAGTCGGGCGAAACTGAAGCTTTCTTT
.	TRBV10-2	TRBJ2-2	.	CASSDPLYTGELFF	TGCGCCAGCAGTGACCCATTATACACCGGGGAGCTGTTTTTT
.	TRBV5-1	TRBJ2-5	.	CASSLVALNQETQYF	TGCGCCAGCAGCTTGGTAGCCCTAAATCAAGAGACCCAGTACTTC
.	TRBV7-2	TRBJ2-7	TRBD2	CASSFYTSGRVEQYF	TGTGCCAGCAGCTTTTATACTAGCGGGAGGGTCGAGCAGTACTTC
few	TRBV6-1	TRBJ2-2	TRBD2	CASSEAGGVRELFF	TGTGCCAGCAGTGAAGCGGGAGGGGTAAGGGAGCTGTTTTTT
few	TRBV11-1	TRBJ2-5	.	CASSPSQQETQYF	TGTGCCAGCAGCCCAAGCCAACAAGAGACCCAGTACTTC
medium-sized	TRBV19	TRBJ2-1	.	CASSMTYDEQFF	TGTGCCAGTAGTATGACTTATGATGAGCAGTTCTTC
few	TRBV5-1	TRBJ2-5	.	CASSLASWETQYF	TGCGCCAGCAGCTTGGCTAGCTGGGAGACCCAGTACTTC
.	TRBV10-2	TRBJ1-1	TRBD1	CASSGLTGRRTEAFF	TGCGCCAGCAGTGGTCTGACAGGGAGGAGGACTGAAGCTTTCTTT
.	TRBV23-1	TRBJ2-5	.	CASSQPRDHQETQYF	TGCGCCAGCAGTCAACCCCGGGACCACCAAGAGACCCAGTACTTC
few	TRBV7-7	TRBJ2-1	.	CASRGYNEQFF	TGTGCCAGCCGGGGCTACAATGAGCAGTTCTTC
.	TRBV18	TRBJ2-4	TRBD2	CASSPPASGPPYF	TGTGCCAGCTCACCACCAGCTAGCGGGCCCCCTTACTTC
.	TRBV25-1	TRBJ2-5	.	CASSEPLGQQETQYF	TGTGCCAGCAGTGAACCTCTGGGGCAGCAAGAGACCCAGTACTTC
.	TRBV5-1	TRBJ2-1	TRBD2	CASSLGAGGNNEQFF	TGCGCCAGCAGCTTGGGAGCGGGAGGGAACAATGAGCAGTTCTTC
.	TRBV4-2	TRBJ2-1	TRBD1	CASSQPKGQQGEQFF	TGTGCCAGCAGCCAACCTAAGGGACAGCAGGGAGAGCAGTTCTTC
.	TRBV19	TRBJ1-1	TRBD1	CASSASGTGGAAEAFF	TGTGCCAGTAGTGCCTCTGGGACAGGGGGCGCGGCTGAAGCTTTCTTT
.	TRBV5-4	TRBJ1-3	.	CASSLAGSGNTIYF	TGTGCCAGCAGCTTGGCCGGCTCTGGAAACACCATATATTTT
.	TRBV7-6	TRBJ2-7	TRBD1	CASSFRDRGLNEQYF	TGTGCCAGCAGCTTCCGGGACAGGGGGCTGAACGAGCAGTACTTC
.	TRBV28	TRBJ2-5	TRBD2	CASSLAWEGQETQYF	TGTGCCAGCAGCCTAGCATGGGAGGGCCAAGAGACCCAGTACTTC